A selection of T cell receptor beta chains follows, all from one sample in a study of radiation and T cells in renal cell carcinoma. Using immunoSEQ multiplex PCR, the repertoire was profiled, and TCRdb retains in-frame clones only, with some absent. The sample carries about 120,000 clones, 81% recorded once. The sequenced sample was blood, obtained from a patient whose treatment included radiotherapy and nephrectomy. These receptors were collected from a middle-aged man with renal cell carcinoma. The CDR3 runs from the conserved cysteine through the conserved F or W. The D gene is left open where the match is weak. Clone size is stated in some rows and not others, as once, few, many or a class when expanded.

>NA|TRBV19|NA|TRBJ1-3
CASSIRTPGNTIYF
TGTGCCAGTAGTATCCGGACACCTGGAAACACCATATATTTT
>NA|TRBV5-1|TRBD1|TRBJ1-3
CASGPGTASGNTIYF
TGCGCCAGCGGTCCCGGGACAGCCTCTGGAAACACCATATATTTT
>NA|TRBV6-1|TRBD2|TRBJ2-1
CASSEGGGLAGIYEQFF
TGTGCCAGCAGTGAAGGGGGGGGCCTAGCGGGAATTTATGAGCAGTTCTTC
>NA|TRBV6-1|NA|TRBJ1-4
CASSDRGLREKLFF
TGTGCCAGCAGTGACCGGGGTCTTCGTGAAAAACTGTTTTTT
>NA|TRBV28|TRBD2|TRBJ2-2
CASSRIIAGGTGELFF
TGTGCCAGCAGTCGCATTATAGCGGGAGGCACCGGGGAGCTGTTTTTT
>few|TRBV7-9|NA|TRBJ1-3
CASSPLSGNTIYF
TGTGCCAGCAGCCCCCTGTCCGGAAACACCATATATTTT
>few|TRBV19|NA|TRBJ2-7
CASSSQPYDSTYEQYF
TGTGCCAGTAGTAGCCAGCCCTACGACAGTACCTACGAGCAGTACTTC
>NA|TRBV28|NA|TRBJ1-2
CASSRFYGYTF
TGTGCCAGCAGCCGGTTCTATGGCTACACCTTC
>NA|TRBV6-5|NA|TRBJ1-2
CASSPSTGSYYGYTF
TGTGCCAGCAGTCCCTCGACAGGCTCTTACTATGGCTACACCTTC
>few|TRBV10-3|NA|TRBJ2-3
CAISESTDYTDTQYF
TGTGCCATCAGTGAGTCGACAGACTACACAGATACGCAGTATTTT
>few|TRBV5-4|NA|TRBJ1-3
CASSGSDGGNTIYF
TGTGCCAGCAGCGGCTCGGACGGAGGAAACACCATATATTTT
>NA|TRBV30|NA|TRBJ2-5
CAWSTGLPTQETQYF
TGTGCCTGGAGTACTGGACTGCCTACTCAAGAGACCCAGTACTTC
>NA|TRBV7-2|TRBD2|TRBJ2-3
CASSLGTSGSTDTQYF
TGTGCCAGCAGCTTAGGGACTAGCGGAAGCACAGATACGCAGTATTTT
>NA|TRBV5-1|NA|TRBJ2-2
CASSSLFPRGELFF
TGCGCCAGCAGCTCTCTTTTCCCCAGGGGGGAGCTGTTTTTT
>NA|TRBV9|NA|TRBJ2-3
CASSSELGTQYF
TGTGCCAGCAGCTCAGAGCTGGGTACGCAGTATTTT
>NA|TRBV11-2|NA|TRBJ2-7
CASRKLGTSYEQYF
TGTGCCAGCAGGAAACTAGGGACGAGCTACGAGCAGTACTTC
>once|TRBV6-6|NA|TRBJ1-5
CASSTPSDQPQHF
TGTGCCAGCAGTACCCCCTCGGATCAGCCCCAGCATTTT
>once|TRBV7-6|NA|TRBJ1-6
CASSLGASRYSPLHF
TGTGCCAGCAGCTTGGGGGCGAGTCGCTATTCACCCCTCCACTTT
>NA|TRBV11-2|TRBD1|TRBJ2-2
CASSLIWTGADGELFF
TGTGCCAGCAGCTTAATTTGGACAGGGGCGGACGGGGAGCTGTTTTTT
>NA|TRBV7-2|NA|TRBJ1-5
CASSLSRGGQPQHF
TGTGCCAGCAGCTTATCGAGGGGTGGACAGCCCCAGCATTTT
>NA|TRBV2|NA|TRBJ1-3
CASSGRTAHSGNTIYF
TGTGCCAGCAGTGGGAGGACAGCCCACTCTGGAAACACCATATATTTT
>NA|TRBV6-5|NA|TRBJ1-3
CASSYDYRTSGNTIYF
TGTGCCAGCAGTTACGACTACAGGACCTCTGGAAACACCATATATTTT
>once|TRBV5-1|TRBD2|TRBJ2-2
CASSPVAGGPITGELFF
TGCGCCAGCAGCCCTGTAGCGGGAGGGCCTATAACCGGGGAGCTGTTTTTT
>NA|TRBV6-6|NA|TRBJ2-1
CASNPQTTVYNEQFF
TGTGCCAGCAATCCCCAGACTACAGTATACAATGAGCAGTTCTTC
>NA|TRBV5-8|TRBD1|TRBJ1-2
CASSLTDREYGYTF
TGTGCCAGCAGCTTGACGGACAGGGAGTATGGCTACACCTTC
>few|TRBV18|NA|TRBJ2-7
CASSILPGQPGYEQYF
TGTGCCAGCTCAATACTTCCCGGGCAGCCCGGCTACGAGCAGTACTTC
>NA|TRBV5-8|TRBD2|TRBJ2-1
CASSLGTSGGAGQFF
TGTGCCAGCAGCCTGGGGACTAGCGGGGGGGCCGGTCAGTTCTTC
>NA|TRBV7-2|TRBD2|TRBJ2-1
CASSGGLAAVNEQFF
TGTGCCAGCAGCGGGGGACTAGCAGCTGTCAATGAGCAGTTCTTC
>few|TRBV14|NA|TRBJ1-1
CASSRQGNTEAFF
TGTGCCAGCAGTCGTCAGGGGAACACTGAAGCTTTCTTT
>few|TRBV11-2|NA|TRBJ1-2
CASSADRNYGYTF
TGTGCCAGCAGCGCGGACCGGAACTATGGCTACACCTTC
>NA|TRBV7-8|TRBD2|TRBJ2-5
CASSFSSGGAQETQYF
TGTGCCAGCAGCTTCTCTAGCGGGGGGGCTCAAGAGACCCAGTACTTC
>NA|TRBV9|NA|TRBJ2-2
CASSLPGQSTGELFF
TGTGCCAGCAGCCTCCCCGGGCAGAGTACCGGGGAGCTGTTTTTT
>NA|TRBV4-1|TRBD2|TRBJ2-1
CASSLEGGLAGGRYNEQFF
TGCGCCAGCAGCCTAGAGGGGGGACTAGCGGGAGGACGCTACAATGAGCAGTTCTTC
>NA|TRBV19|NA|TRBJ1-5
CASSIRRNQPQHF
TGTGCCAGTAGTATCAGACGCAATCAGCCCCAGCATTTT
>NA|TRBV29-1|NA|TRBJ2-3
CSGLGPGTDTQYF
TGCAGCGGGCTGGGACCGGGCACAGATACGCAGTATTTT
>NA|TRBV4-3|TRBD2|TRBJ2-5
CASSRTSGGYQETQYF
TGCGCCAGCAGCCGGACTAGCGGGGGGTACCAAGAGACCCAGTACTTC
>NA|TRBV7-6|NA|TRBJ1-4
CASSPMGVNEKLFF
TGTGCCAGCAGCCCTATGGGGGTTAATGAAAAACTGTTTTTT
>NA|TRBV5-1|TRBD1|TRBJ2-5
CASTSDREQETQYF
TGCGCCAGCACTTCGGACAGGGAACAAGAGACCCAGTACTTC
>NA|TRBV16|NA|TRBJ2-7
CASSPPGVVYEQYF
TGTGCCAGCAGCCCCCCGGGGGTAGTCTACGAGCAGTACTTC
>NA|TRBV6-5|NA|TRBJ1-5
CASSDRDNQPQHF
TGTGCCAGCTCGGATAGGGACAATCAGCCCCAGCATTTT
>few|TRBV11-1|TRBD1|TRBJ1-6
CATSRTGNNSPLHF
TGTGCCACCTCCAGGACAGGGAATAATTCACCCCTCCACTTT
>NA|TRBV18|NA|TRBJ1-6
CATTWGRNSPLHF
TGTGCCACCACTTGGGGACGTAATTCACCCCTCCACTTT
>NA|TRBV10-3|NA|TRBJ2-7
CAISDKPHNEQYF
TGTGCCATCAGTGACAAGCCCCACAACGAGCAGTACTTC
>NA|TRBV9|NA|TRBJ2-3
CASNTNSGGTDTQYF
TGTGCCAGCAACACAAACTCGGGGGGCACAGATACGCAGTATTTT
>NA|TRBV7-2|NA|TRBJ1-2
CASSSRPGKGYGYTF
TGTGCCAGCAGCAGCCGCCCAGGGAAGGGCTATGGCTACACCTTC
>NA|TRBV5-1|NA|TRBJ1-5
CASSLGRDQPQHF
TGCGCCAGCAGCTTGGGCCGGGATCAGCCCCAGCATTTT
>NA|TRBV11-2|NA|TRBJ1-1
CASSPHQGTEAFF
TGTGCCAGCAGCCCGCACCAGGGAACTGAAGCTTTCTTT
>NA|TRBV19|NA|TRBJ2-7
CASSTPRGILDEQYF
TGTGCCAGTAGTACCCCACGGGGGATCCTCGACGAGCAGTACTTC
>NA|TRBV7-9|TRBD2|TRBJ2-3
CASTQGTSGFTDTQYF
TGTGCCAGCACCCAAGGGACTAGCGGGTTCACAGATACGCAGTATTTT
>NA|TRBV27|NA|TRBJ2-5
CASSLDGETQYF
TGTGCCAGCAGCCTGGACGGAGAGACCCAGTACTTC
>NA|TRBV7-2|NA|TRBJ2-2
CASSHRGSLNTGELFF
TGTGCCAGCAGCCACCGCGGAAGTTTGAACACCGGGGAGCTGTTTTTT
>few|TRBV27|TRBD1|TRBJ1-2
CASSQRQGSGYTF
TGTGCCAGCAGTCAAAGACAGGGCAGTGGCTACACCTTC
>NA|TRBV5-5|NA|TRBJ1-1
CASSLAGLEAFF
TGTGCCAGCAGCTTGGCCGGGCTGGAAGCTTTCTTT
>NA|TRBV4-1|NA|TRBJ1-1
CASSQDLADNTEAFF
TGCGCCAGCAGCCAAGATCTTGCAGATAACACTGAAGCTTTCTTT
>NA|TRBV29-1|NA|TRBJ1-1
CSASGGQGYNTEAFF
TGCAGCGCGTCCGGGGGGCAAGGGTATAACACTGAAGCTTTCTTT
>NA|TRBV6-5|TRBD1|TRBJ1-2
CASSYSDRGQGYTF
TGTGCCAGCAGTTACTCGGACAGGGGGCAGGGCTACACCTTC
>NA|TRBV7-9|TRBD2|TRBJ2-3
CASGPGASGRAVPHPLYF
TGTGCCAGCGGACCCGGGGCTAGCGGGAGGGCCGTACCCCACCCTTTGTATTTT
>NA|TRBV5-4|TRBD1|TRBJ2-1
CASSWRTGYNEQFF
TGTGCCAGCAGCTGGAGGACAGGGTACAATGAGCAGTTCTTC
>NA|TRBV5-1|NA|TRBJ2-7
CASSLVAPYEQYF
TGCGCCAGCAGCTTGGTGGCCCCCTACGAGCAGTACTTC
>NA|TRBV9|TRBD1|TRBJ1-2
CASSSPGQFYGYTF
TGTGCCAGCAGCTCCCCGGGACAGTTCTATGGCTACACCTTC